Each of the 18 T cell receptor beta chains below was sequenced from the same sample in a study of cytomegalovirus exposure and HLA in healthy donors. PCR primers comprised 60 Vbeta and 13 Jbeta primers. Sequenced by immunoSEQ multiplex PCR; TCRdb stores in-frame clones only, minus some. The sample yields around 180,000 clones, around 81% seen once. The sequenced sample was PBMCs. Receptor source: a young woman in good health and CMV-seropositive.

This clone was seen more than once but under ten times. The V gene is TRBV19, the J gene TRBJ1-2; 8 bases align to TRBD1. The CDR3 sequence is 15 residues long. The junction had 12 bases not matched to a gene; V was cut back by 5 bases and J by 7 bases. The germline CDR1 and CDR2 sequences are LNHDA and SQIVND (reference sequence). CDR3 sequence: CASSRQGKDRAGYTF. The CDR3 region has the DNA TGTGCCAGTAGTCGTCAGGGTAAGGACAGGGCTGGCTACACCTTC.

This chain uses TRBV5-4 with TRBJ2-7; 7 bases align to TRBD1. This CDR3 has 13 residues. V gave up 5 bases and J gave up 6 bases; unmatched junction bases: 8. Germline V CDR1 and CDR2: SGHNT, YYREEE (reference sequence). This chain's CDR3 is CASSLRTGGEQYV. The CDR3 nucleotides read TGTGCCAGCAGTTTACGGACAGGTGGCGAGCAGTACGTC.

The chain is built from TRBV27 and TRBJ2-7; D is possibly TRBD2 (5 bases). Germline V gene sequence: CDR1 MNHEY, CDR2 SMNVEV (reference sequence). This CDR3 contains 12 residues. V was cut by 7 bases and J by 5 bases, with 12 bases left in between. The CDR3 is CASKSGLHEQYF. The CDR3 region has the DNA TGTGCCAGCAAAAGTGGACTCCACGAGCAGTACTTC.

The rearrangement links TRBV5-1 to TRBJ2-2, with a tentative D call TRBD2 (7 bases). The ends were cut back, 0 bases at V and 4 bases at J, with 10 bases in the middle. Germline V gene sequence: CDR1 SGHRS, CDR2 YFSETQ. The CDR3 covers 15 residues. CDR3 loop: CASSLAGGLTGELFF. The CDR3 DNA reads TGCGCCAGCAGCTTGGCGGGGGGCCTCACCGGGGAGCTGTTTTTT.

This rearrangement joins TRBV18 to TRBJ1-4, with unresolved D. Per the germline V gene, CDR1 is KGHSH and CDR2 is LQKENI. The V gene lost 8 bases and the J gene lost 4 bases, with 17 bases spanning the gap. The CDR3 is 15 amino acids. CDR3 in DNA: TGTGCCAGCAAACGCCGGGTTAGCTATAATGAAAAACTGTTTTTT. Its translation is CASKRRVSYNEKLFF.

V gene TRBV7-9 combines with J gene TRBJ2-1, with 8 nucleotides matching TRBD2. V lost 1 base and J lost 0; bases outside the gene matches: 5. The V gene's germline CDR1 is SEHNR and CDR2 FQNEAQ (reference sequence). This CDR3 spans 17 amino acids. CDR3 nucleotides: TGTGCCAGCAGCTTAGGAGCGGGGGTCATCTCCTACAATGAGCAGTTCTTC. It translates to CASSLGAGVISYNEQFF.

The J gene is TRBJ2-5, the V gene TRBV5-5, with a possible D match to TRBD1 (6 bases). Germline V CDR1 and CDR2: SGHKS, YYEKEE (reference sequence). Trimming took off 3 bases at V and 2 bases at J, with 17 bases between the two ends. The CDR3 spans 16 residues. The CDR3 DNA reads TGTGCCAGCAGCTCGCCGTGGGGCAGGGGACAAGAGACCCAGTACTTC. Its protein is CASSSPWGRGQETQYF. Full variable domain (missing parts from reference TRBV5-5 and TRBJ2-5): DAGVTQSPTHLIKTRGQQVTLRCSPISGHKSVSWYQQVLGQGPQFIFQYYEKEERGRGNFPDRFSARQFPNYSSELNVNALLLGDSALYLCASSSPWGRGQETQYFGPGTRLLVL.

The rearrangement joins TRBV5-1 to TRBJ2-1; D perhaps matches TRBD2 (6 bases). CDR1 and CDR2 (germline): SGHRS, YFSETQ. CDR3 length: 14 amino acids. V dropped 7 bases and J dropped 4 bases, with 15 bases sitting between them. This CDR3 reads CASRLSGDYNEQFF. CDR3 nucleotides: TGCGCCAGCCGCCTCTCGGGGGATTACAATGAGCAGTTCTTC.

The chain uses TRBV2 and TRBJ1-5; 7 bases align to TRBD1. The CDR3 is 15 residues long. Germline loops: CDR1 SNHLY, CDR2 FYNNEI. V lost 7 bases, J lost 3 bases, and 9 bases stayed unmatched. The CDR3 DNA sequence: TGTGCCAGCACCCCCATAGGGACAGACAATCAGCCCCAGCATTTT. Protein sequence: CASTPIGTDNQPQHF.

The rearrangement joins TRBV28 to TRBJ2-2; no clear D gene. The CDR3 contains 11 residues. The germline V and J ends were trimmed by 10 bases and 3 bases, with 6 bases remaining between them. CDR1 is MDHEN and CDR2 is SYDVKM in the germline V gene. The CDR3 here is CATFYTGELFF. CDR3 DNA sequence: TGTGCCACCTTTTACACCGGGGAGCTGTTTTTT.

The rearrangement links TRBV6-5 to TRBJ1-1; no clear D gene. This CDR3 is built from 13 residues. V lost 6 bases, J lost 0 bases, and 8 bases lay in between. Germline-derived CDR1 and CDR2 are MNHEY and SVGAGI. CDR3 sequence reads: CASRAPMNTEAFF. The CDR3 DNA is TGTGCCAGCAGAGCACCGATGAACACTGAAGCTTTCTTT.

V usage is TRBV5-4 and J usage is TRBJ2-1; perhaps TRBD1 as D (6 bases). CDR1 is SGHNT, CDR2 YYREEE, per germline (reference sequence). The CDR3 has 15 amino acids. V was trimmed by 4 bases and J by 1 base, leaving 12 bases between them. The CDR3 coding sequence is TGTGCCAGCAGCCCTCGACAGGTATCCTACAATGAGCAGTTCTTC. Its protein product is CASSPRQVSYNEQFF.

V gene TRBV11-3 combines with J gene TRBJ1-2; 8 nucleotides line up with TRBD1. The CDR3 consists of 13 residues. With 5 bases clipped from V and 7 bases from J, the junction kept 6 bases outside the gene matches. The germline V gene encodes CDR1 SGHNT and CDR2 YENEEA. CDR3 sequence reads: CASSDLQGGGYTF. CDR3 DNA sequence: TGTGCCAGCAGCGACTTACAGGGGGGTGGCTACACCTTC. Combining the CDR3 with reference TRBV11-3 and TRBJ1-2 gives the whole variable domain EAGVVQSPRYKIIEKKQPVAFWCNPISGHNTLYWYLQNLGQGPELLIRYENEEAVDDSQLPKDRFSAERLKGVDSTLKIQPAELGDSAVYLCASSDLQGGGYTFGSGTRLTVV.

The chain combines TRBV30 with TRBJ2-2, with 7 bases that match TRBD1. The CDR3 has 14 amino acids. Germline V gene data show CDR1 as GTSNPN and CDR2 as SVGIG (reference sequence). V was pared by 5 bases and J by 3 bases, with 6 bases of the junction left unmatched. The CDR3 DNA reads as TGTGCCTGGGCTACCGGGACAGACACCGGGGAGCTGTTTTTT. Translating it yields CAWATGTDTGELFF.

This sequence joins TRBV30 and TRBJ2-1, with TRBD2 as a possible D gene (6 bases). Trimming left V 0 bases short and J 9 bases short, with 15 bases between. CDR1 is GTSNPN and CDR2 is SVGIG in the germline V gene (reference sequence). The CDR3 contains 14 residues. CDR3: CAWSVNAGMGEQFF. The CDR3 nucleotides read TGTGCCTGGAGTGTAAACGCGGGGATGGGTGAGCAGTTCTTC.

V gene TRBV5-1 combines with J gene TRBJ2-4; 11 bases align to TRBD1. The CDR3 consists of 15 residues. V shed 4 bases and J 6 bases; nucleotides not matched to a gene: 6. Germline V gene lookup returns CDR1 SGHRS and CDR2 YFSETQ. The DNA for the CDR3 is TGCGCCAGCAGCGCTGGGACAGGGGGGGGAAACATTCAGTACTTC. This encodes CASSAGTGGGNIQYF. The full variable domain, in which reference TRBV5-1 and TRBJ2-4 provide the parts outside the CDR3, is KAGVTQTPRYLIKTRGQQVTLSCSPISGHRSVSWYQQTPGQGLQFLFEYFSETQRNKGNFPGRFSGRQFSNSRSEMNVSTLELGDSALYLCASSAGTGGGNIQYFGAGTRLSVL.

This clone has only a few counts. V is TRBV4-3 and J is TRBJ2-2; TRBD1 matches at 12 bases. V lost 4 bases to trimming and J lost 6 bases; unmatched junction nucleotides: 6. This CDR3 has 16 residues. Germline assignment: CDR1 LGHNA and CDR2 YSLEER. The CDR3 DNA sequence: TGCGCCAGCAGCCGCGGGACAGGGGGCTTGGCCGGGGAGCTGTTTTTT. The encoded protein is CASSRGTGGLAGELFF.

The chain employs TRBV11-2 and TRBJ1-5; tentative D call: TRBD1 (6 bases). V dropped 5 bases and J dropped 5 bases, with 10 bases sitting between them. The CDR3 spans 13 residues. Germline loops: CDR1 SGHAT, CDR2 FQNNGV. CDR3: CASSKDRYQPQHF. The CDR3 DNA sequence: TGTGCCAGCAGCAAGGACAGATATCAGCCCCAGCATTTT.